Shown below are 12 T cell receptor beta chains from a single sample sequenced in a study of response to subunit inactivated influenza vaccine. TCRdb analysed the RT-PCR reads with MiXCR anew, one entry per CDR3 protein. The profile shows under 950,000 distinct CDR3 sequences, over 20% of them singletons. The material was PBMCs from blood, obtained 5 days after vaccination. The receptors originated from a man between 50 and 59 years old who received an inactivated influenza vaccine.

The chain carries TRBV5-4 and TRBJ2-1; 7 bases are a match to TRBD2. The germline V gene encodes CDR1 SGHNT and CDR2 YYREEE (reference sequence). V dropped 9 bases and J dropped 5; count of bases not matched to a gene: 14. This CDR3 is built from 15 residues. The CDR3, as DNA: TGTGCCACCAACCGGGGAGGACTAGGGGACAATGAGCAGTTCTTC. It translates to CATNRGGLGDNEQFF.

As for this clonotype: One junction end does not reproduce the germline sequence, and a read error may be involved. The CDR3 DNA sequence: TGTGCCATCAGTTTATGGGTTTTCGGGGGCGATGGGGCCAACGTCCTGACTTTC. It codes for CAISLWVFGGDGANVLTF. This sequence joins TRBV2 and TRBJ2-6; D possibly uses TRBD1 or TRBD2 (6 bases each). CDR1 and CDR2 from the germline V gene are SNHLY and FYNNEI. There are 18 residues in the CDR3.

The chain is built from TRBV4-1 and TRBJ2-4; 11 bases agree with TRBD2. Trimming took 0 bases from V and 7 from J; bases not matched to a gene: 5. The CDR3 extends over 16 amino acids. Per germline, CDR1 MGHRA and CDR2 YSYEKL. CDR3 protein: CASSQDLAGGVNIQYF. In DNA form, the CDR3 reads TGCGCCAGCAGCCAAGATCTAGCGGGGGGAGTTAACATTCAGTACTTC.

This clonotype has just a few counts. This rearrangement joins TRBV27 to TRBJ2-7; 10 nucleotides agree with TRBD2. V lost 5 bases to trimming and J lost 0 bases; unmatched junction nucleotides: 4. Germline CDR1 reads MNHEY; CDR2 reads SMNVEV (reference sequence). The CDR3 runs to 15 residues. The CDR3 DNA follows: TGTGCCAGCAGTAAAAAGCGGGAGGGCTCCTACGAGCAGTACTTC. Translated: CASSKKREGSYEQYF.

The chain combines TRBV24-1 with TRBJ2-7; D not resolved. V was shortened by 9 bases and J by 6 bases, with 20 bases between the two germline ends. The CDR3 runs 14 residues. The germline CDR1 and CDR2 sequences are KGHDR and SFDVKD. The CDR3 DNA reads TGTGCCACCGGTCACGGACCTGCTCAGGCCGAGCAGTACTTC. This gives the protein CATGHGPAQAEQYF.

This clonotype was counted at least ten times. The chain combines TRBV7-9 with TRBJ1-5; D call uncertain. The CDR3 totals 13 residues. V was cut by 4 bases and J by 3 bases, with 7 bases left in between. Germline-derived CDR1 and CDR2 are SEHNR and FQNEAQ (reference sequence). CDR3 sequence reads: CASSSGHNQPQHF. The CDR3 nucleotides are TGTGCCAGCAGCTCAGGCCACAATCAGCCCCAGCATTTT.

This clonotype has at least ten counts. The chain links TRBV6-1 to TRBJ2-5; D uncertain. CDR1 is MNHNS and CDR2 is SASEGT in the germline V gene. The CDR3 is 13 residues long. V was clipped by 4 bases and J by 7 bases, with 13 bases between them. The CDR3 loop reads CASSVSRSRTQYF. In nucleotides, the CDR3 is TGTGCCAGCAGTGTTTCAAGGTCTCGGACCCAGTACTTC.

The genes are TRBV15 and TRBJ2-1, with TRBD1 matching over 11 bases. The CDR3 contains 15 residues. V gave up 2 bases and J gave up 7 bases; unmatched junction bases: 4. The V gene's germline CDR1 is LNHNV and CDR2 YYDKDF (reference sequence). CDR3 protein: CATSRYGQGANEQFF. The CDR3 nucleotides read TGTGCCACCAGCAGATACGGACAGGGGGCGAATGAGCAGTTCTTC.

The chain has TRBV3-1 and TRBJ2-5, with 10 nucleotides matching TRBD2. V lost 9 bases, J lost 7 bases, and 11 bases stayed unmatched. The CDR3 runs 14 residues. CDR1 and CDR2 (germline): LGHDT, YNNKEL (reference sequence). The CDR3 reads CASRGAGGPGTQYF. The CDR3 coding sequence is TGTGCCAGTAGAGGAGCGGGGGGGCCAGGGACCCAGTACTTC.

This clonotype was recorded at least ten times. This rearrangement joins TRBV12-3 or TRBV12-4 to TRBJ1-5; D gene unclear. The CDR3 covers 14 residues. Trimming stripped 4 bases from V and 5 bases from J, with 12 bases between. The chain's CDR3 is CASSSSVGYQPQHF. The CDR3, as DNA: TGTGCCAGCAGTTCCTCGGTGGGCTATCAGCCCCAGCATTTT.

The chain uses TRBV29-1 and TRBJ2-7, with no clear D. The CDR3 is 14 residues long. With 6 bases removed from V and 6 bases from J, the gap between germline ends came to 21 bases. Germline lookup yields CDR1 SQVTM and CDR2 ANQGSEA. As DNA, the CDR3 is TGCAGCGTGGGTATAGGTGGCGCTATTTCCGAGCAGTACTTC. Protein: CSVGIGGAISEQYF.

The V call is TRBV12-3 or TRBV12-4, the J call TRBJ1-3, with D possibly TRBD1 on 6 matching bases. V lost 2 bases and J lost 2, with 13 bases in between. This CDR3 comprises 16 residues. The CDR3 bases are TGTGCCAGCAGTTTAACTGGGGGCAAGGCTGGAAACACCATATATTTT. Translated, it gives CASSLTGGKAGNTIYF.